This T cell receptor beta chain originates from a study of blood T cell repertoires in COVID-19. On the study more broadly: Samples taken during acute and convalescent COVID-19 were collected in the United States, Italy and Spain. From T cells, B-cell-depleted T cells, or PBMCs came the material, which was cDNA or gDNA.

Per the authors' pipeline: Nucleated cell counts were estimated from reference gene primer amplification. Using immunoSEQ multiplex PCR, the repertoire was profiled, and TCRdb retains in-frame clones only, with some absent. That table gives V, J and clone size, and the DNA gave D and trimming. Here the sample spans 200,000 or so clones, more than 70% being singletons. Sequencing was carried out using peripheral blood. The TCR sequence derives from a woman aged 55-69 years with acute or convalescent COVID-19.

CDR3 region: CASNGLAGVGELFF. CDR3 coding DNA: TGTGCCAGTAACGGGCTAGCGGGAGTCGGGGAGCTGTTTTTT. The J gene is TRBJ2-2, the V gene TRBV19; 10 bases fit TRBD2. V shed 7 bases, J shed 7 bases, and the junction held 6 bases outside the gene matches. CDR1 and CDR2 (germline): LNHDA, SQIVND (reference sequence). CDR3 length equals 14 residues.